One sample yielded the 29 T cell receptor beta chains listed below, sequenced in a study of blood T cell repertoires in COVID-19. Produced via immunoSEQ multiplex PCR; TCRdb's table is partial and in-frame only. The sample includes tens of thousands of clones, around 86% seen only once; the top ten take around 7.7%. Input material: peripheral blood. The receptors originated from a human donor with active COVID-19. The donor label of this sample is uncertain.

V and J are TRBV3-1 (or the pseudogene TRBV3-2) and TRBJ2-4, with TRBD2 matching over 11 bases. The CDR3 is 12 residues long. CDR1 is LGHDT, CDR2 YNNKEL, per germline (reference sequence). With V trimmed by 4 bases and J by 13 bases, 3 bases remained unmatched. This chain's CDR3 is CASSPSGGHQYF. Written as DNA, the CDR3 is TGTGCCAGCAGCCCTAGCGGGGGGCACCAGTACTTC.

The chain has TRBV19 and TRBJ1-2; the D gene is possibly TRBD1 (6 bases). V lost 0 bases and J lost 2, with 7 bases in between. There are 14 residues in the CDR3. Looked up from germline, CDR1 is LNHDA and CDR2 is SQIVND (reference sequence). The CDR3 sequence is CASSIDRGNYGYTF. The CDR3 bases are TGTGCCAGTAGTATAGACAGGGGAAACTATGGCTACACCTTC.

This chain links TRBV7-2 with TRBJ2-6; 9 bases match TRBD1. This CDR3 has 14 amino acids. With 7 bases clipped from V and 8 bases from J, the junction kept 6 bases outside the gene matches. Germline V gene lookup returns CDR1 SGHTA and CDR2 FQGNSA. CDR3 residues: CASNPTGGTNVLTF. In DNA, the CDR3 is TGTGCCAGCAACCCCACAGGGGGCACCAACGTCCTGACTTTC.

V and J are TRBV5-1 and TRBJ2-3, with 9 nucleotides matching TRBD2. Germline V CDR1 and CDR2: SGHRS, YFSETQ. The CDR3 totals 15 residues. J lost 4 bases, V lost 5 bases, and 8 bases had no gene match. CDR3 nucleotides: TGCGCCAGCAGAGGCGGGAGGGACGGCGCAGATACGCAGTATTTT. As protein: CASRGGRDGADTQYF.

This clone was observed a handful of times. V gene TRBV2 combines with J gene TRBJ1-5; 7 bases match TRBD1. The CDR3 loop spans 14 amino acids. The germline V gene encodes CDR1 SNHLY and CDR2 FYNNEI. V lost 6 bases to trimming and J lost 4 bases; unmatched junction nucleotides: 6. The CDR3 sequence: CASRQTGLNQPQHF. CDR3 DNA sequence: TGTGCCAGCAGACAGACAGGGTTGAATCAGCCCCAGCATTTT. Using reference TRBV2 and TRBJ1-5 for the parts outside the CDR3, the full variable domain is EPEVTQTPSHQVTQMGQEVILRCVPISNHLYFYWYRQILGQKVEFLVSFYNNEISEKSEIFDDQFSVERPDGSNFTLKIRSTKLEDSAMYFCASRQTGLNQPQHFGDGTRLSIL.

The V call is TRBV2, the J call TRBJ1-1; TRBD1 is a possible D gene (6 bases). The ends were cut back, 5 bases at V and 0 bases at J, with 16 bases in the middle. Per the germline V gene, CDR1 is SNHLY and CDR2 is FYNNEI. This CDR3 is built from 16 residues. The chain's CDR3 is CASSRRPTGLNTEAFF. CDR3 sequence (DNA): TGTGCCAGCAGTCGCCGCCCTACAGGGTTGAACACTGAAGCTTTCTTT. Supplemented by reference TRBV2 and TRBJ1-1, the full variable domain reads EPEVTQTPSHQVTQMGQEVILRCVPISNHLYFYWYRQILGQKVEFLVSFYNNEISEKSEIFDDQFSVERPDGSNFTLKIRSTKLEDSAMYFCASSRRPTGLNTEAFFGQGTRLTVV.

The CDR3 loop reads CASSHLKRSTDTQYF. CDR3 coding DNA: TGTGCCAGCAGCCACTTAAAGAGAAGCACAGATACGCAGTATTTT. The gene calls are TRBV5-6 and TRBJ2-3; no definite D call. Trimming took off 4 bases at V and 0 bases at J, with 12 bases between the two ends. This CDR3 is 15 amino acids long. In germline, CDR1 is SGHDT, CDR2 YYEEEE.

The chain links TRBV5-6 to TRBJ2-1; TRBD2 matches 15 bases. CDR1 is SGHDT, CDR2 YYEEEE, per germline. The CDR3 is 19 amino acids. Unmatched junction bases numbered 12, after V lost 8 bases and J lost 0 bases. This CDR3 is CASIIPGTSGRSSYNEQFF. CDR3 nucleotide sequence: TGTGCCAGTATTATACCCGGGACTAGCGGGAGGAGCTCCTACAATGAGCAGTTCTTC. Full variable domain (missing parts from reference TRBV5-6 and TRBJ2-1): DAGVTQSPTHLIKTRGQQVTLRCSPKSGHDTVSWYQQALGQGPQFIFQYYEEEERQRGNFPDRFSGHQFPNYSSELNVNALLLGDSALYLCASIIPGTSGRSSYNEQFFGPGTRLTVL.

This clone was found once. The rearrangement links TRBV28 to TRBJ2-7; 11 bases line up with TRBD2. CDR1 is MDHEN, CDR2 SYDVKM, per germline. The CDR3 is 16 amino acids. J gave up 0 bases and V 6 bases, and 7 bases lay outside the gene matches. In nucleotides, the CDR3 is TGTGCCAGCAGACCTTGGACTAGCGGGTTCTCCTACGAGCAGTACTTC. This sequence encodes CASRPWTSGFSYEQYF.

The gene calls are TRBV19 and TRBJ1-2; tentative D call: TRBD1 (6 bases). The CDR3 runs 13 residues. Germline lookup yields CDR1 LNHDA and CDR2 SQIVND (reference sequence). The V gene lost 11 bases and the J gene lost 8 bases, with 21 bases spanning the gap. CDR3 region: CAGRDTTKGGYTF. As DNA, the CDR3 is TGTGCCGGCCGGGACACCACCAAAGGGGGCTACACCTTC.

V usage is TRBV21-1 and J usage is TRBJ1-1; the table's D call TRBD1 went unverified against the DNA. TRBV21-1 corresponds to a pseudogene. The CDR3 loop spans 12 amino acids. CDR3 bases: TGTGCCAGCAGCAAAGCCGCAGATGAAGCTTTCTTT. Its translation: CASSKAADEAFF.

The chain uses TRBV19 and TRBJ2-7; tentatively, D is TRBD1 (5 bases). Trimming took 7 bases from V and 3 from J, leaving 16 bases between them. Germline CDR1 reads LNHDA; CDR2 reads SQIVND (reference sequence). The CDR3 loop spans 14 amino acids. CDR3 in DNA: TGTGCCAGTAAAAGGTCAGGACAATTCTACGAGCAGTACTTC. The encoded protein is CASKRSGQFYEQYF. Full variable domain (remainder filled in from reference TRBV19 and TRBJ2-7): DGGITQSPKYLFRKEGQNVTLSCEQNLNHDAMYWYRQDPGQGLRLIYYSQIVNDFQKGDIAEGYSVSREKKESFPLTVTSAQKNPTAFYLCASKRSGQFYEQYFGPGTRLTVT.

V and J are TRBV3-1 (or the pseudogene TRBV3-2) and TRBJ1-2, with TRBD1 as a possible D gene (5 bases). The CDR3 covers 14 residues. From germline, CDR1 is LGHDT and CDR2 YNNKEL (reference sequence). V dropped 1 base and J dropped 8 bases, with 14 bases sitting between them. The CDR3 reads CASSQGRAFVGYTF. CDR3 in DNA: TGTGCCAGCAGCCAAGGCAGGGCCTTCGTCGGCTACACCTTC.

This clone is deemed medium-sized. CDR3 residues: CATSGTRTGDYGYTF. DNA of the CDR3: TGTGCCACCAGTGGAACTCGGACAGGGGACTATGGCTACACCTTC. This rearrangement joins TRBV24-1 to TRBJ1-2; 9 positions agree with TRBD1. Trimming at V came to 5 bases and at J to 3 bases, leaving 6 bases not matched to a gene. Germline V gene sequence: CDR1 KGHDR, CDR2 SFDVKD. The length of the CDR3 is 15 residues.

CDR3 sequence reads: CASNSGYQETQYF. The CDR3 DNA reads as TGTGCCAGCAATTCCGGGTACCAAGAGACCCAGTACTTC. The chain employs TRBV2 and TRBJ2-5; D gene ambiguous. The germline V and J ends were trimmed by 7 bases and 0 bases, with 9 bases remaining between them. The CDR3 covers 13 residues. Germline CDR1 reads SNHLY; CDR2 reads FYNNEI.

The chain carries TRBV7-2 and TRBJ2-1, with D possibly TRBD1 on 5 matching bases. Germline loops: CDR1 SGHTA, CDR2 FQGNSA. The CDR3 covers 14 residues. V was shortened by 5 bases and J by 5 bases, with 13 bases between the two germline ends. The CDR3 sequence is CASSDRSSHNEQFF. CDR3 DNA: TGTGCCAGCAGCGACAGATCCTCTCACAATGAGCAGTTCTTC.

This clone has only a few counts. The chain is built from TRBV4-1 and TRBJ1-4; D may be TRBD1 (5 bases). Germline loops: CDR1 MGHRA, CDR2 YSYEKL. This CDR3 has 14 residues. Trimming shortened V by 6 bases and J by 8 bases, and 16 bases separated the two germline ends. CDR3 sequence (DNA): TGCGCCAGCAGTTCTGGGGGGATTAGGGAAAAACTGTTTTTT. The encoded protein is CASSSGGIREKLFF.

This rearrangement joins TRBV9 to TRBJ1-4; D call uncertain. The CDR3 loop spans 14 amino acids. The ends were cut back, 0 bases at V and 4 bases at J, with 7 bases in the middle. Germline-derived CDR1 and CDR2 are SGDLS and YYNGEE. CDR3 region: CASSVGGSNEKLFF. The CDR3 DNA reads TGTGCCAGCAGCGTAGGCGGGAGTAATGAAAAACTGTTTTTT.

The chain uses TRBV9 and TRBJ2-7; TRBD1 agrees at 9 bases. The J segment lost 4 bases and the V segment lost 4 bases, leaving 6 bases of the junction unmatched. Germline values: CDR1 SGDLS, CDR2 YYNGEE. The CDR3 has 14 amino acids. The CDR3 bases are TGTGCCAGCAGCCCCGGACAGGGGTTTTACGAGCAGTACTTC. This codes for CASSPGQGFYEQYF.

The CDR3 bases are TGTGCCAGCACCAGGGCGAACACTGAAGCTTTCTTT. Its protein is CASTRANTEAFF. The chain uses TRBV2 and TRBJ1-1, with a possible D match to TRBD1 (5 bases). Germline loops: CDR1 SNHLY, CDR2 FYNNEI. This CDR3 spans 12 amino acids. V was pared by 7 bases and J by 1 base, with 7 bases between.

V gene TRBV5-1 combines with J gene TRBJ2-5, with 13 bases matching TRBD2. The CDR3 contains 17 residues. Germline-derived CDR1 and CDR2 are SGHRS and YFSETQ. V lost 0 bases and J lost 2; bases outside the gene matches: 4. The CDR3 is CASSLGLAGGLQETQYF. In nucleotides, the CDR3 is TGCGCCAGCAGCTTGGGACTAGCGGGAGGTCTACAAGAGACCCAGTACTTC.

This chain joins TRBV5-4 and TRBJ2-3; 8 nucleotides agree with TRBD1. CDR1 and CDR2 (germline): SGHNT, YYREEE (reference sequence). This CDR3 contains 16 residues. With 4 bases clipped from V and 4 bases from J, the junction kept 11 bases outside the gene matches. CDR3 loop: CASSLTTGAWADTQYF. DNA for the CDR3: TGTGCCAGCAGCCTGACGACAGGGGCTTGGGCAGATACGCAGTATTTT.

This chain uses TRBV18 with TRBJ2-2; 9 bases match TRBD2. Looked up from germline, CDR1 is KGHSH and CDR2 is LQKENI. This CDR3 comprises 16 residues. V dropped 3 bases and J dropped 3; count of bases not matched to a gene: 5. The chain's CDR3 is CASSPERGADTGELFF. CDR3 DNA: TGTGCCAGCTCACCCGAGCGGGGGGCAGACACCGGGGAGCTGTTTTTT.

This chain joins TRBV7-3 and TRBJ2-3; D call uncertain. CDR1 and CDR2 from the germline V gene are SGHTA and FQGTGA. This CDR3 spans 13 amino acids. V was shortened by 3 bases and J by 5 bases, with 9 bases between the two germline ends. CDR3 residues: CASSFEAEDTQYF. The CDR3 nucleotides read TGTGCCAGCAGCTTCGAGGCCGAAGATACGCAGTATTTT.

The chain couples TRBV5-1 to TRBJ2-2, with D uncertain. This CDR3 is built from 17 residues. Germline CDR1 and CDR2: SGHRS and YFSETQ. V lost 0 bases to trimming and J lost 1 base, with 13 bases between them. This chain's CDR3 is CASSLDYRSGNTGELFF. The CDR3 DNA reads TGCGCCAGCAGCTTGGATTATCGGTCGGGGAACACCGGGGAGCTGTTTTTT.

The genes are TRBV4-1 and TRBJ2-7; D is possibly TRBD1 (5 bases). Germline V gene sequence: CDR1 MGHRA, CDR2 YSYEKL. The CDR3 runs 14 residues. Trimming pared 9 bases from V and 2 bases from J, leaving 17 bases between. CDR3 DNA: TGCGCCAGTAAACGCGACAGTGGAACCTACGAGCAGTACTTC. It encodes CASKRDSGTYEQYF.

The CDR3 loop reads CASSPSSGGLYNEQFF. CDR3 sequence (DNA): TGCGCCAGCAGCCCCTCTAGCGGGGGCCTCTACAATGAGCAGTTCTTC. The chain joins TRBV5-1 to TRBJ2-1, with 10 bases aligning to TRBD2. V gave up 4 bases and J gave up 3 bases; unmatched junction bases: 7. The CDR3 spans 16 residues. Germline CDR1 is SGHRS and CDR2 is YFSETQ.

The table lists this clone with a few counts. The rearrangement uses TRBV6-1 and TRBJ1-5, with D unresolved. V was trimmed by 2 bases and J by 3 bases, leaving 5 bases between them. The germline CDR1 and CDR2 sequences are MNHNS and SASEGT. The CDR3 length is 13 residues. The CDR3 region has the DNA TGTGCCAGCAGTGAATGGGCCAATCAGCCCCAGCATTTT. Its translation: CASSEWANQPQHF.

V is TRBV12-3 or TRBV12-4 and J is TRBJ2-6, with TRBD2 as a possible D gene (5 bases). The V gene lost 6 bases and the J gene lost 2 bases, with 5 bases spanning the gap. There are 13 residues in the CDR3. Written as DNA, the CDR3 is TGTGCCAGCAGCGGGGCTGGGGCCAACGTCCTGACTTTC. It yields the protein CASSGAGANVLTF.